Reported below is one T cell receptor beta chain. This record belongs to a study of blood T cell repertoires in COVID-19. Study as a whole: Sample material is recorded as cDNA or gDNA derived from T cells, B-cell-depleted T cells, or PBMCs.

As handled by the study authors: Amplified reference gene primers provided the basis for estimating nucleated cell counts. Clones were read by immunoSEQ multiplex PCR, and TCRdb kept only the in-frame ones, dropping some. That table gives V, J and clone size, and the DNA gave D and trimming. In the table there are some 210,000 clones, roughly 80% of which are singletons. CDR3 length equals 16 residues. Germline CDR1 reads SEHNR; CDR2 reads FQNEAQ (reference sequence). V was clipped by 2 bases and J by 8 bases; unmatched bases: 13. The receptor's source is a human donor in a cohort sampled during active COVID-19. The gene calls are TRBV7-9 and TRBJ1-2; 8 bases line up with TRBD1. Sequenced sample: peripheral blood. CDR3 coding DNA: TGTGCCAGCAGCTTAATCCCAAACAGGGGGGTTGAGGGCTACACCTTC. Translated, it gives CASSLIPNRGVEGYTF.